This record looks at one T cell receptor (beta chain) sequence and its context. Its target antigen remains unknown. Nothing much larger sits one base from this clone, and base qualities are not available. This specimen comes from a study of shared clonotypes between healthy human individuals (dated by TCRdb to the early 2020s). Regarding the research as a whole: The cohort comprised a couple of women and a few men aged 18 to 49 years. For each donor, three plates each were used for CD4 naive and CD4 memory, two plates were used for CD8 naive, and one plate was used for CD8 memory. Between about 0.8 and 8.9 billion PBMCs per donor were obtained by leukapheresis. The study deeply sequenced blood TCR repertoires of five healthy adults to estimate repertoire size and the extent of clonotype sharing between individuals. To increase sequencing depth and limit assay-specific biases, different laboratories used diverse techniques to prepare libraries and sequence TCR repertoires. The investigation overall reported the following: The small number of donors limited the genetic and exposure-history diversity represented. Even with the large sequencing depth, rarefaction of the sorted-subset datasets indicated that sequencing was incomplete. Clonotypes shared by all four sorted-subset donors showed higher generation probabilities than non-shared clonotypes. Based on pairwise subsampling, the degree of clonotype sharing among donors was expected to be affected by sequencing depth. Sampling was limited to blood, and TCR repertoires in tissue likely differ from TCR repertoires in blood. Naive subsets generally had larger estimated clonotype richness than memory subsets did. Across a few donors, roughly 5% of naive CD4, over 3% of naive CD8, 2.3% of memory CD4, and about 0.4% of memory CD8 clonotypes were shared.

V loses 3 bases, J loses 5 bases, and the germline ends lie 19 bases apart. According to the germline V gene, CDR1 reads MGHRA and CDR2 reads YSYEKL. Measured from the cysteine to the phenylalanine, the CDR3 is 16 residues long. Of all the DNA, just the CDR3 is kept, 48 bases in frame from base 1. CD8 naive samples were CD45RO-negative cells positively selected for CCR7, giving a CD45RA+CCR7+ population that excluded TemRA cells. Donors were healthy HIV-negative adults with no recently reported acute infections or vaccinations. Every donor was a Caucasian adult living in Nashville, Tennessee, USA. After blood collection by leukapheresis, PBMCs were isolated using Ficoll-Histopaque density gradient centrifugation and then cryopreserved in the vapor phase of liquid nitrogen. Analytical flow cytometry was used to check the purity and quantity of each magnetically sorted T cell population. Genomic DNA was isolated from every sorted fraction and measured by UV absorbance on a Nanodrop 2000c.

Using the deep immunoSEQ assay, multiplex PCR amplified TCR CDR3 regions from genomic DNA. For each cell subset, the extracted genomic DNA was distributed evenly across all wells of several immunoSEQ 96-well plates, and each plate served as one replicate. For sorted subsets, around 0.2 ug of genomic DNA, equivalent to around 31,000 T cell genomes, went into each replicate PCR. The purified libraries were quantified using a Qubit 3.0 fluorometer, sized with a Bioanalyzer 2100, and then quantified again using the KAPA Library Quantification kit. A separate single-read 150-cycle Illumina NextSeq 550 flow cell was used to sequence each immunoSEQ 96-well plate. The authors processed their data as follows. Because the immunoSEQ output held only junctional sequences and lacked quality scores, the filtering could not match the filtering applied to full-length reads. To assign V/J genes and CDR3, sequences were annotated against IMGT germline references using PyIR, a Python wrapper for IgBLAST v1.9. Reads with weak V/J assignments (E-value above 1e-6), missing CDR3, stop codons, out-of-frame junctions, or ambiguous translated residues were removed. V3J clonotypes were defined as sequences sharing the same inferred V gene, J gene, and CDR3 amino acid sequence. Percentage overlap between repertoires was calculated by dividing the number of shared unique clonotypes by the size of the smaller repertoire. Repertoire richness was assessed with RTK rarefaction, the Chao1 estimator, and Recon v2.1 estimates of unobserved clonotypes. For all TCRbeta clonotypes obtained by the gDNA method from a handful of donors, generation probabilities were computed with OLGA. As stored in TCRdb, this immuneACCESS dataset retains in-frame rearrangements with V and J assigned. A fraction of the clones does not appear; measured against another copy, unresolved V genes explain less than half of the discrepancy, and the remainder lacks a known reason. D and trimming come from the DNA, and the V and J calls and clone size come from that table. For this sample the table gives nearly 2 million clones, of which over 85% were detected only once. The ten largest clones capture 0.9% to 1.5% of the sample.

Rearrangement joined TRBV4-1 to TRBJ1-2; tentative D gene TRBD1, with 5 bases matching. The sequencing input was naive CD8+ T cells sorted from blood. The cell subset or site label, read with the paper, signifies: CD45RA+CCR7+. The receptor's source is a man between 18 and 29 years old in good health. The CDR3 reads CASSHPYGGGEYGYTF. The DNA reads TGCGCCAGCAGCCACCCATACGGCGGGGGGGAGTATGGCTACACCTTC.